This T cell receptor (beta chain) was recovered during a study of cytomegalovirus exposure and HLA in healthy donors. This CDR3 region has 15 residues. Between the trimmed V and J ends, which lost 3 bases and 2 bases, there was a span of 13 bases. CDR1 is SGDLS and CDR2 is YYNGEE in the germline V gene. Both 60 Vbeta primers and 13 Jbeta primers went into the PCR. The assay was immunoSEQ multiplex PCR, and TCRdb's table has in-frame clones only and misses some. There are about 150,000 clones in the sample; approximately 81% occur only once, and about 2.6% lies in the top ten. Regarding the study as a whole: Donor immune exposure was known only as CMV serostatus. A later analysis found TCR association rates differed by HLA locus, highest for DRB1 and lowest for HLA-C. Across donors, presence/absence analyses took sequencing depth to be roughly uniform.

With respect to this clone: Its antigen remains unidentified.

Sequencing input: PBMCs. V is TRBV9 and J is TRBJ2-3, with D possibly being TRBD2 (5 bases). This clonotype was obtained from a boy aged 2 to 10 in good health and CMV-seronegative. The CDR3 DNA reads as TGTGCCAGCAGCGAGCGGTACCGAATCACAGATACGCAGTATTTT. Its protein product is CASSERYRITDTQYF.